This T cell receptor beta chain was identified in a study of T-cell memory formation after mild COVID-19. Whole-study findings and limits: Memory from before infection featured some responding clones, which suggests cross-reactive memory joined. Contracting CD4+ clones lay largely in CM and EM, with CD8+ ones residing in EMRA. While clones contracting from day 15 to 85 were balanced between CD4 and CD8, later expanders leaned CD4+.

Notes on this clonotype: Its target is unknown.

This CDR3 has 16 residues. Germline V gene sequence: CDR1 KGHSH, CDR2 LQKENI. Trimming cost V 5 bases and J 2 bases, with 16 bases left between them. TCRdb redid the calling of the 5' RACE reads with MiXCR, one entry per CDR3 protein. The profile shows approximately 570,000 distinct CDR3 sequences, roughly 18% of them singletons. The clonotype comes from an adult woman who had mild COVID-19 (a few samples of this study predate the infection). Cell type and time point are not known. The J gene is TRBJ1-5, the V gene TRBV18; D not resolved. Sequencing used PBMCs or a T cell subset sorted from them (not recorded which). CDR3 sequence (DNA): TGTGCCAGCTCATCGTTGGCAAAGATAGGCAATCAGCCCCAGCATTTT. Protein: CASSSLAKIGNQPQHF.